This T cell receptor (beta chain) emerged from a study of blood T cell repertoires in COVID-19 (dated by TCRdb to 2020 to 2022). About the investigation overall: Samples covering the acute and convalescent phases of COVID-19 were provided by collaborators in the United States, Italy and Spain. The material from the prospective study consisted of cDNA or gDNA derived from T cells, B-cell-depleted T cells, or PBMCs. Subjects who had been exposed to COVID-19, were actively infected with it, or had recovered from it provided the deeply sampled blood TCRbeta repertoires that made up the dataset. A freely available public database, intended as a resource for researchers studying the immune response to SARS-CoV-2, is where the repertoires were released. The samples were drawn from the first 160 participants of the ongoing ImmuneRACE study and from about 1,200 subjects provided by 6 global collaborators. A de-identified subject ID, COVID-19 status, age in years and sex were almost always included in the sample metadata. HLA class I and class II types, where available, came from metadata supplied by the sample provider rather than from assay-based typing. What the research found in general, with its limitations: How much clinical and demographic metadata was included differed by source and by participant, and the metadata was provided uncurated.

Participants in the prospective study were aged roughly 18 to 100 years, lived in 20 to 30 United States geographic areas, and enrolled through a virtual design. To assign participants to cohorts, the prospective study relied on clinical history that participants themselves reported in a screening survey and a study questionnaire. Recovered participants in ImmuneRACE Cohort 3 were defined by two consecutive negative NP/OP PCR tests, clearance by a healthcare professional, or resolution of symptoms. In the prospective study, mobile phlebotomists collected whole blood, serum and a nasopharyngeal or oropharyngeal swab from each participant. Prospective study participants could optionally give additional blood draws and questionnaires over a roughly two-month period. Before DNA extraction, prospective study blood samples were shipped either frozen or at room temperature. TCRbeta CDR3 regions were amplified from genomic DNA by means of the immunoSEQ Assay, a bias-controlled multiplex PCR. The authors' pipeline ran thus. Nucleated cell counts per sample were estimated from amplification of reference gene primers within the assay. Sequence reads were collapsed and filtered to measure the absolute abundance of every unique TCRbeta CDR3 rearrangement. For each sample, productive Simpson clonality was calculated by taking the square root of Simpson's diversity index across productive rearrangements. TCRdb provides this immuneACCESS table in a form limited to in-frame rearrangements. Some clones are lacking; in checked studies, under half of them reflect an unresolved V gene, and why the rest are absent is not known. V and J calls and clone size follow that table, whereas D and trimming were derived from the DNA. In all, the sample holds approximately 300,000 clones, and 85% to 90% of those were seen once. Jointly, the top ten make up more than 9% of the sample.

Points on this clone: This receptor's antigen is unknown. Base qualities are not recorded, but no much larger clone differs from it by a single base.

Germline trimming amounts to 0 bases on V and 1 base on J, with 3 as the count of junction bases outside the gene matches. Counted from cysteine to phenylalanine, this CDR3 has 17 amino acids. Here the CDR3 DNA is all that survives: 51 bases in frame from base 1. CDR1 is given as SEHNR and CDR2 as FQNEAQ, both from the germline V gene (reference sequence). This sequence was found in a woman younger than 30 who had recovered from COVID-19. The sample comprised PBMCs or T cells enriched from blood (not recorded which). Here the chain combines TRBV7-9 and TRBJ1-1; TRBD1 lines up with 12 middle nucleotides. CDR3 reads: CASSLAGTGGRNTEAFF. The sequenced DNA is TGTGCCAGCAGCTTAGCGGGGACAGGGGGCAGGAACACTGAAGCTTTCTTT.